This note documents a single TCR beta chain sequence. What it recognizes is unknown. The junction differs from germline at one of its ends, possibly a read error. This entry comes from a study of cytomegalovirus exposure and HLA in healthy donors. Study-wide points: Subsequent analysis of the roughly 120 validation repertoires found a tendency for first-cohort TCR clusters to co-occur. Cytomegalovirus-associated status was assigned to roughly 160 TCR beta chains.

Sequenced by immunoSEQ multiplex PCR; TCRdb stores in-frame clones only, minus some. The sample comprises about 250,000 clones, more than 85% of which are singletons, and about 12% rests with the top ten. Germline CDR1 and CDR2: DFQATT and SNEGSKA (reference sequence). The CDR3 is 11 amino acids. The TCR originated in a man younger than 35 in good health and CMV-seropositive. The sequenced sample was PBMCs. J is TRBJ2-7 and V is TRBV20-1, with D uncertain. DNA for the CDR3: TGCAGTGCTAGCCCCTCCCACGAGCAGTACTTC. This codes for CSASPSHEQYF.